Presented here are 17 T cell receptor beta chains from one specimen sequenced in a study of OX40 agonist ivuxolimab in advanced cancers. Profiling relied on immunoSEQ multiplex PCR, and the TCRdb table lists in-frame clones only, not all of them. The sample records tens of thousands of clones, approximately 90% being singletons. Sequencing used CD4+ or CD8+ T cells sorted from blood, obtained in a trial of the OX40 agonist ivuxolimab. Receptors originate from an adult with an advanced solid tumor such as melanoma, head and neck, liver or kidney cancer.

The rearrangement links TRBV14 to TRBJ2-7; a possible D gene is TRBD2 (5 bases). The CDR3 totals 18 residues. The V and J ends lost 4 bases and 0 bases respectively, with 22 bases between them. From germline, CDR1 is SGHDN and CDR2 FVKESK. This CDR3 reads CASSRHGLEGGYSYEQYF. DNA for the CDR3: TGTGCCAGCAGCCGACATGGCCTTGAAGGAGGATACTCCTACGAGCAGTACTTC.

V gene TRBV5-1 combines with J gene TRBJ2-7; possibly TRBD1 for D (6 bases). V lost 1 base and J 3 bases, leaving 14 bases between the germline ends. Per the germline V gene, CDR1 is SGHRS and CDR2 is YFSETQ. The CDR3 covers 15 residues. The CDR3 DNA is TGCGCCAGCAGCTTGCGACCGGGACATTACTACGAGCAGTACTTC. This codes for CASSLRPGHYYEQYF.

This clone was seen only once. The V and J genes are TRBV11-3 and TRBJ1-1; D may be TRBD1 (6 bases). Per germline, CDR1 SGHNT and CDR2 YENEEA. V lost 4 bases to trimming and J lost 2 bases, with 14 bases between them. This CDR3 region has 15 residues. The CDR3 coding sequence is TGTGCCAGCAGCTCTACGAGGGGGTATAACACTGAAGCTTTCTTT. Residues: CASSSTRGYNTEAFF.

This chain joins TRBV7-8 and TRBJ2-1; possible D gene TRBD1, 5 bases. The V end was cut by 5 bases, the J end by 14 bases, with 19 bases between. The CDR3 has 13 residues. Germline V gene data show CDR1 as SGHVS and CDR2 as FQNEAQ. CDR3 coding DNA: TGTGCCAGCAGCACGGACGGCCCGGTAGGGGAGTTCTTC. Amino acids: CASSTDGPVGEFF.

V and J are TRBV5-4 and TRBJ1-5; TRBD1 might be the D (5 bases). CDR1 and CDR2 (germline): SGHNT, YYREEE (reference sequence). V gave up 1 base and J gave up 0 bases, with 20 bases separating them. CDR3 length: 19 residues. CDR3 DNA sequence: TGTGCCAGCAGCTTGTCCCATGGGGAGGGGCACTATAGCAATCAGCCCCAGCATTTT. Its protein product is CASSLSHGEGHYSNQPQHF.

The chain uses TRBV4-1 and TRBJ1-6; unclear D gene. Germline CDR1 and CDR2: MGHRA and YSYEKL. The V end lost 7 bases, the J end lost 6 bases, and 16 bases lay between the germline ends. This CDR3 spans 15 amino acids. The CDR3 spells CASTQVDFGNSPLHF. For the CDR3, the DNA is TGCGCCAGCACCCAGGTGGACTTCGGTAATTCACCCCTCCACTTT.

The DNA of the CDR3 is TGTGCCAGCAGTTTAAATGCAGGGTGGGACACTGAAGCTTTCTTT. It encodes CASSLNAGWDTEAFF. The rearrangement uses TRBV27 and TRBJ1-1; D perhaps matches TRBD1 (5 bases). The V gene's germline CDR1 is MNHEY and CDR2 SMNVEV (reference sequence). Trimming removed 2 bases at V and 3 bases at J, with 13 bases between. This CDR3 has 15 amino acids.

This chain uses TRBV9 with TRBJ2-1; 11 bases agree with TRBD2. Trimming at V came to 0 bases and at J to 10 bases, leaving 6 bases not matched to a gene. The germline V gene encodes CDR1 SGDLS and CDR2 YYNGEE. The CDR3 contains 15 residues. CDR3 in DNA: TGTGCCAGCAGCGTAGTCGGGACTAGCGGCAGGGAGCAGTTCTTC. This gives the protein CASSVVGTSGREQFF.

The chain recombines TRBV4-2 with TRBJ2-5; maybe TRBD1 (5 bases). Germline lookup yields CDR1 LGHNA and CDR2 YNFKEQ. This CDR3 has 14 amino acids. The V and J ends lost 0 bases and 4 bases respectively, with 9 bases between them. The chain's CDR3 is CASSQDRQGETQYF. The CDR3 nucleotides are TGTGCCAGCAGCCAAGACCGGCAGGGAGAGACCCAGTACTTC.

Turning to this clone: Germline and junction disagree at one end, which may indicate a read error. CDR3 sequence: CASSLFGLAAQEDTRYF. The CDR3 DNA follows: TGTGCCAGCAGTTTATTTGGGCTAGCGGCTCAGGAGGATACGCGGTATTTT. V usage is TRBV27 and J usage is TRBJ2-3; 7 bases line up with TRBD2. In germline, CDR1 is MNHEY, CDR2 SMNVEV (reference sequence). CDR3 length: 17 residues.

The J gene is TRBJ2-7, the V gene TRBV27; D is tentatively TRBD1 or TRBD2 (5 bases each). This CDR3 has 13 amino acids. CDR1 is MNHEY and CDR2 is SMNVEV in the germline V gene (reference sequence). Trimming pared 6 bases from V and 1 base from J, leaving 10 bases between. The CDR3 protein is CASSVGASYEQYF. CDR3 sequence (DNA): TGTGCCAGCAGCGTCGGGGCATCCTACGAGCAGTACTTC.

The rearrangement links TRBV2 to TRBJ2-6; 11 bases are shared with TRBD1. Germline lookup yields CDR1 SNHLY and CDR2 FYNNEI. With 6 bases clipped from V and 5 bases from J, the junction kept 12 bases outside the gene matches. The CDR3 runs to 18 residues. The CDR3 reads CASRSSGTGGLWANVLTF. In DNA form, the CDR3 reads TGTGCCAGCAGGAGCTCCGGGACAGGGGGGTTATGGGCCAACGTCCTGACTTTC.

J is TRBJ2-7 and V is TRBV5-1; TRBD1 matches at 7 bases. The junction had 6 bases not matched to a gene; V was cut back by 7 bases and J by 2 bases. The germline V gene has CDR1 SGHRS and CDR2 YFSETQ. This CDR3 has 13 amino acids. Written as DNA, the CDR3 is TGCGCCAGCGCTGGACAGGAGACCTACGAGCAGTACTTC. Its protein product is CASAGQETYEQYF. Full variable domain (remainder filled in from reference TRBV5-1 and TRBJ2-7): KAGVTQTPRYLIKTRGQQVTLSCSPISGHRSVSWYQQTPGQGLQFLFEYFSETQRNKGNFPGRFSGRQFSNSRSEMNVSTLELGDSALYLCASAGQETYEQYFGPGTRLTVT.

The chain has TRBV5-6 and TRBJ1-1; 10 bases align to TRBD1. The length of the CDR3 is 18 residues. Germline CDR1 is SGHDT and CDR2 is YYEEEE. V lost 4 bases to trimming and J lost 4 bases; unmatched junction nucleotides: 16. The CDR3 is CASSPDGQGDGYGTEAFF. As DNA, the CDR3 is TGTGCCAGCAGCCCAGACGGACAGGGGGATGGTTACGGCACTGAAGCTTTCTTT.

The chain joins TRBV9 to TRBJ2-7; tentative D call: TRBD1 (6 bases). The CDR3 has 18 residues. V lost 4 bases to trimming and J lost 0 bases, with 23 bases between them. Germline V gives CDR1 SGDLS, CDR2 YYNGEE. For the CDR3, the DNA is TGTGCCAGCAGCCCACGTCCTGGGACGGGACAACCCTCCTACGAGCAGTACTTC. Amino acid sequence: CASSPRPGTGQPSYEQYF.

This chain connects TRBV6-6 to TRBJ1-2; tentatively, D is TRBD1 (5 bases). The length of the CDR3 is 16 residues. Trimming stripped 2 bases from V and 2 bases from J, with 15 bases between. In germline, CDR1 is MNHNY, CDR2 SVGAGI (reference sequence). The CDR3 DNA reads as TGTGCCAGCAGTTACGAAGGGCAGGGTGGGAACTATGGCTACACCTTC. Translating it yields CASSYEGQGGNYGYTF.

The chain employs TRBV11-3 and TRBJ2-3; possible D gene TRBD1, 5 bases. V was trimmed by 0 bases and J by 5 bases, leaving 6 bases between them. In germline, CDR1 is SGHNT, CDR2 YENEEA. CDR3 length: 13 amino acids. In DNA, the CDR3 is TGTGCCAGCAGCTTAGACAGGGTAGATACGCAGTATTTT. Its protein is CASSLDRVDTQYF.